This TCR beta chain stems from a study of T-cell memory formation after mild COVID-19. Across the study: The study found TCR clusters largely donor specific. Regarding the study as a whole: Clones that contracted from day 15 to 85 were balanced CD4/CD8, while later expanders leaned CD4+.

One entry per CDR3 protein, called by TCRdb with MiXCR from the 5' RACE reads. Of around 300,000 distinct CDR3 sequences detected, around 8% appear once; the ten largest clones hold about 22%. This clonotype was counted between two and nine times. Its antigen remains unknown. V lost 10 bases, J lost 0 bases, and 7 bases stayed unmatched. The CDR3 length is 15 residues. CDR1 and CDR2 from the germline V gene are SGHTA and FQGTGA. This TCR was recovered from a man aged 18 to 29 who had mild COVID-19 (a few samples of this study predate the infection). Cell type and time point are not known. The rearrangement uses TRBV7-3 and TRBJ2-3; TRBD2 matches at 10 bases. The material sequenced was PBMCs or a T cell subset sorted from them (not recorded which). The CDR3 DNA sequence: TGTGCCACAGCGGGGGGGCGGATTAGCACAGATACGCAGTATTTT. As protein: CATAGGRISTDTQYF.